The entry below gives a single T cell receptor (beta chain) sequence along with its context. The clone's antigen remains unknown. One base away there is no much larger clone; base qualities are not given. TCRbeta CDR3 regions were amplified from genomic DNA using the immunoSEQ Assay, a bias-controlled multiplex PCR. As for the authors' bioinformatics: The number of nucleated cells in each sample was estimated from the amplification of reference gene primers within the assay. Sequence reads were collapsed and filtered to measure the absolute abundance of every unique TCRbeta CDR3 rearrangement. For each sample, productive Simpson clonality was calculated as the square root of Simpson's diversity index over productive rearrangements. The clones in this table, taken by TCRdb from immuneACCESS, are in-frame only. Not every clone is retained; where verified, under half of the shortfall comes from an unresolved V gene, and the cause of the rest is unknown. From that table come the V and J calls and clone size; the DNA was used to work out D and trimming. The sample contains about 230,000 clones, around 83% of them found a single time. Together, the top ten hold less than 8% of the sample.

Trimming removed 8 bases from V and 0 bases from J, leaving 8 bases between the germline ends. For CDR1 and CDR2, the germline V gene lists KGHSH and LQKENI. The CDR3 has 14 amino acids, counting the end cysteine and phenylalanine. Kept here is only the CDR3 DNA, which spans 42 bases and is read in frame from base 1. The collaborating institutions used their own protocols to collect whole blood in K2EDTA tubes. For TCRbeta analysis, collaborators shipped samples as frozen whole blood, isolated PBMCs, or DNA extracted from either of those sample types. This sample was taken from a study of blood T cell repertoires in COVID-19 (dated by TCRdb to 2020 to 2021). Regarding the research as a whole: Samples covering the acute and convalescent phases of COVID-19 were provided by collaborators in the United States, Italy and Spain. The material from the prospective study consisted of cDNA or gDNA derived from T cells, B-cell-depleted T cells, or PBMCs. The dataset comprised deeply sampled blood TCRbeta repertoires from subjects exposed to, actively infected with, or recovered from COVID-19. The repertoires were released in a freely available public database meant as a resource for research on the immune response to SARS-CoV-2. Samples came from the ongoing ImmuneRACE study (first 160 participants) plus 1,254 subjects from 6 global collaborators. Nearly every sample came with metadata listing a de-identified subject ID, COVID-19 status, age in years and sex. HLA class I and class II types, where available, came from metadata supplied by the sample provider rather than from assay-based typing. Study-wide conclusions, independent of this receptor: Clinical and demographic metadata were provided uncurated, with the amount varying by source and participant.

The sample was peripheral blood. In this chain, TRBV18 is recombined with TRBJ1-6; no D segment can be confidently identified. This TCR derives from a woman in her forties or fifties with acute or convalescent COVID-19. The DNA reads TGTGCCAGCGCGCCGGGCTCCTATAATTCACCCCTCCACTTT. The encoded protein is CASAPGSYNSPLHF.